This record looks at one TCR beta chain sequence and its context. CDR1 is SQVTM, CDR2 ANQGSEA, per germline. The CDR3 loop spans 15 amino acids. These data belong to a study of monozygotic twins with inflammatory bowel disease. TCRdb reprocessed the 5' RACE reads and stores each CDR3 protein as one record, lacking DNA. The sample totals hundreds of thousands of distinct CDR3 sequences. The rearrangement links TRBV29-1 to TRBJ1-1; absent DNA, TCRdb's TRBD1 call cannot be checked. Sequenced: blood. The clonotype was recovered from a human donor with ulcerative colitis or Crohn's disease, or a healthy co-twin of an affected twin (not recorded which). CDR3 sequence: CSVGLPGSFEGEAFF.